Listed here is a single TCR beta chain. Its antigen is currently unknown. Germline values: CDR1 LGHDT, CDR2 YNNKEL (reference sequence). V lost 3 bases to trimming and J lost 11 bases; unmatched junction nucleotides: 3. The CDR3 is 12 residues long. This sample is part of a study of blood T cells in healthy people across ages. For the study at large: Capture via template switching afforded approximately one barcoded beta molecule per two T cells. Study-wide results and limits: Naive and antigen-experienced cells could not be conclusively compared, given unsorted PBMCs.

Next came a second PCR, run for roughly 6 to 11 cycles, which used a sample-barcoded 5' primer along with a J-beta primer mix. TCRdb reprocessed the 5' RACE reads with MiXCR, giving one entry per CDR3 protein. This sample has hundreds of thousands of distinct CDR3 sequences, with 49% found just once. Each of the donors had around 10 milliliters of peripheral blood drawn into EDTA-treated Vacutainer tubes. This chain connects TRBV3-1 to TRBJ2-5; 10 nucleotides match TRBD1. The source is an older woman in good health. Sequencing input: blood. CDR3 sequence: CASSQGTGVQYF. In DNA form, the CDR3 reads TGTGCCAGCAGCCAGGGGACAGGGGTTCAGTACTTC.